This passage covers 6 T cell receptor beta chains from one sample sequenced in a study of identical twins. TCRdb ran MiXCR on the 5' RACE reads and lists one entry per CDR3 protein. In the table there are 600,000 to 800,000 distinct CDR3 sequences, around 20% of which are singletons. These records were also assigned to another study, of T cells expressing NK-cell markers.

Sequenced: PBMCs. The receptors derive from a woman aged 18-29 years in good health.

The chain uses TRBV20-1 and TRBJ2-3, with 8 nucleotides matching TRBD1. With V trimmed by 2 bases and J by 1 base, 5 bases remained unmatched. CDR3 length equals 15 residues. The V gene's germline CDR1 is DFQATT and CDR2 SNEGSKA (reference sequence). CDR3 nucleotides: TGCAGTGCTAGACCCGACAGGGGCGGCACAGATACGCAGTATTTT. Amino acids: CSARPDRGGTDTQYF.

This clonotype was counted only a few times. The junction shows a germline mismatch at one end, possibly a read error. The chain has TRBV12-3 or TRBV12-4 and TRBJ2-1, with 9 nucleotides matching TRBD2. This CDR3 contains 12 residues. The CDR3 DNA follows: TGTGCCAGCAGTTTGCGGGAGGGCATAGACGTCTTC. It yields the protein CASSLREGIDVF.

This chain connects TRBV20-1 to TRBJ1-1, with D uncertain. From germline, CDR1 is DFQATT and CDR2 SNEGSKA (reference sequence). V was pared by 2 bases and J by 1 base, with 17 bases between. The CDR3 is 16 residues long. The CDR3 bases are TGCAGTGCTAGACCCAACAGCGGTAGGAAGAACACTGAAGCTTTCTTT. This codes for CSARPNSGRKNTEAFF.

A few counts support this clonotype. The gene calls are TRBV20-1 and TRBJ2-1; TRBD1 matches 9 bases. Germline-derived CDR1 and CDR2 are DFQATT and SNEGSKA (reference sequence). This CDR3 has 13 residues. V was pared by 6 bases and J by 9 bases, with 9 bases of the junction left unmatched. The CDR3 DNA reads TGCAGTGCCGAGGGACAGGGCCTTGCTGAGCAGTTCTTC. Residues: CSAEGQGLAEQFF.

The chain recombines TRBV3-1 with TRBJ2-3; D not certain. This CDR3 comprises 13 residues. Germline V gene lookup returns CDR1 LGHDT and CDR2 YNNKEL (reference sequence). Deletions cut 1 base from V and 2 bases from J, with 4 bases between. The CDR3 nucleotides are TGTGCCAGCAGCCAAGGGGACACAGATACGCAGTATTTT. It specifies CASSQGDTDTQYF.

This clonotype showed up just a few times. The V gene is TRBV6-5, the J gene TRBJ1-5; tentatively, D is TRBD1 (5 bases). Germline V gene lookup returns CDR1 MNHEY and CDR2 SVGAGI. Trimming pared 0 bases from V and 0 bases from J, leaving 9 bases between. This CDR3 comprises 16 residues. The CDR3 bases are TGTGCCAGCAGTTACTCGCGGGGGAGTAGCAATCAGCCCCAGCATTTT. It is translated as CASSYSRGSSNQPQHF.